This T cell receptor beta chain was identified in a study of blood T cell repertoires in COVID-19. Study in general: Acute-phase and convalescent COVID-19 samples originated in the United States, Italy and Spain.

V gave up 3 bases and J gave up 8 bases; unmatched junction bases: 14. The germline V gene encodes CDR1 ENHRY and CDR2 SYGVKD. The CDR3 runs 17 residues. Study processing details: Amplifying reference gene primers gave estimates of nucleated cell counts. Generated by immunoSEQ multiplex PCR, the TCRdb table keeps only in-frame clones and is missing some. From that table come the V and J calls and clone size; the DNA was used to work out D and trimming. The sample includes approximately 440,000 clones, 80% to 95% of them seen just once. Participants, roughly 18 to 89 years old, spanned fewer than 30 US areas. In Cohort 3, a recovered donor had either two negative PCRs, clearance, or symptom resolution.

The specimen sequenced was PBMCs or T cells enriched from blood (not recorded which). V is TRBV10-3 and J is TRBJ2-1, with 9 bases matching TRBD2. This clonotype was obtained from a man between 18 and 29 years old who had recovered from COVID-19. In nucleotides, the CDR3 is TGTGCCATCAGTGACCGACAGGGACTAGCTCGATTCCATGAGCAGTTCTTC. This gives the protein CAISDRQGLARFHEQFF.